This passage covers 5 T cell receptor beta chains from one sample sequenced in a study of blood T cells in healthy people across ages. Using a J-beta primer mix together with a sample-barcoded 5' primer, a second PCR was run for roughly 6 to 11 cycles. Via MiXCR, TCRdb re-called the 5' RACE reads, giving one row per CDR3 protein. Here the sample spans some 1.4 million distinct CDR3 sequences, 42% being singletons. Sample: blood. The receptors were gathered from a woman under 30 in good health.

This clonotype has only a few counts. V is TRBV20-1 and J is TRBJ1-2; 9 bases agree with TRBD1. Germline V CDR1 and CDR2: DFQATT, SNEGSKA (reference sequence). This CDR3 spans 14 amino acids. With 3 bases clipped from V and 7 bases from J, the junction kept 9 bases outside the gene matches. CDR3 loop: CSARAAGTGFGYTF. CDR3 in DNA: TGCAGTGCTAGGGCGGCCGGGACAGGGTTTGGCTACACCTTC.

In this sample, this clonotype turned up a few times. The V gene is TRBV9, the J gene TRBJ1-5, with TRBD1 as a possible D gene (5 bases). Looked up from germline, CDR1 is SGDLS and CDR2 is YYNGEE. Trimming took 0 bases from V and 6 from J, leaving 19 bases between them. This CDR3 has 17 amino acids. CDR3 DNA sequence: TGTGCCAGCAGCGTAGGTCTGGAACAGGAGGCGGGTCAGCCCCAGCATTTT. This encodes CASSVGLEQEAGQPQHF.

The chain is built from TRBV20-1 and TRBJ2-3; 9 bases align to TRBD2. Germline CDR1 and CDR2: DFQATT and SNEGSKA (reference sequence). This CDR3 spans 13 amino acids. The CDR3 loop is CTAPSGNTDTQYF. CDR3 sequence (DNA): TGCACCGCCCCTAGCGGGAACACAGATACGCAGTATTTT.

This chain joins TRBV18 and TRBJ2-1, with unresolved D. V was shortened by 3 bases and J by 7 bases, with 16 bases between the two germline ends. From germline, CDR1 is KGHSH and CDR2 LQKENI. The CDR3 runs to 15 residues. The CDR3 spells CASSPEQPKGNEQFF. The CDR3 DNA sequence: TGTGCCAGCTCACCGGAACAGCCTAAAGGGAATGAGCAGTTCTTC.

This clonotype was observed a handful of times. The rearrangement joins TRBV20-1 to TRBJ2-3; 10 nucleotides match TRBD2. The CDR3 is 15 residues long. V dropped 0 bases and J dropped 8; count of bases not matched to a gene: 8. CDR1 is DFQATT, CDR2 SNEGSKA, per germline (reference sequence). The CDR3 DNA reads as TGCAGTGCTAGAGATGGGGCTAGCGGGGGACTTACGCAGTATTTT. Residues: CSARDGASGGLTQYF.